This T cell receptor (beta chain) was sequenced during a study of blood T cells in healthy people across ages. Per-sample PBMC isolation yielded at least 7 million cells. Alongside a J-beta primer mix, a sample-barcoded 5' primer served in a second PCR lasting roughly 7 to 12 cycles. TCRdb reanalysed the 5' RACE reads using MiXCR and keeps one entry per CDR3 protein. The table has some 1 million distinct CDR3 sequences, over 35% seen once. Sequencing was carried out using blood. This clonotype was obtained from a woman in her sixties or seventies in good health.

CDR3 loop: CASSQDNLYNQPQHF. CDR3 nucleotides: TGTGCCAGCAGCCAAGATAACCTATACAATCAGCCCCAGCATTTT. V gene TRBV4-2 combines with J gene TRBJ1-5; D remains unclear. Trimming left V 0 bases short and J 3 bases short, with 9 bases between. CDR1 LGHNA and CDR2 YNFKEQ come from the germline V gene. CDR3 length: 15 amino acids.